This is a list of T cell receptor beta chains from one sample in a study of cytomegalovirus exposure and HLA in healthy donors. Sequencing was performed with immunoSEQ multiplex PCR; in TCRdb, only in-frame clones are kept and a portion is missing. The profile covers roughly 140,000 clones, with 75% to 90% appearing a single time and around 1.3% taken by the ten largest. Sequenced input: PBMCs. Every receptor here comes from a female donor in good health and CMV-seronegative. Both conserved end residues are part of each CDR3.

V,J,CDR3
TRBV6-5,TRBJ2-5,CASSYTGTGGETQYF
TRBV18,TRBJ1-1,CASSPPDRGWTEAFF
TRBV5-4,TRBJ2-1,CASSWMGLLDYNEQFF
TRBV10-3,TRBJ2-3,CAISDVVRESTDTQYF
TRBV28,TRBJ1-2,CASSSPILSIRYGYTF
TRBV29-1,TRBJ2-7,CSVSGTGAYEQYF
TRBV18,TRBJ1-5,CASSPTPTGTDQPQHF
TRBV6-1,TRBJ2-7,CASSGDRGYEQYF
TRBV18,TRBJ2-1,CASSGQGAYNEQFF
TRBV15,TRBJ2-2,CATSREQGARTGELFF
TRBV29-1,TRBJ1-5,CSVGENSNQPQHF
TRBV20-1,TRBJ1-4,CSAAGREKLFF
TRBV7-2,TRBJ2-1,CASSPGLAGEIEQFF
TRBV29-1,TRBJ2-1,CSVDRDYTNEQFF
TRBV27,TRBJ1-1,CATRRYTEAFF
TRBV6-5,TRBJ1-2,CASSKIGQSAGYTF
TRBV6-5,TRBJ2-2,CASSYLTSGTGELFF
TRBV30,TRBJ1-1,CAWSPPSTGDTEAFF
TRBV7-7,-,CASSPGRLLKGGELFF
TRBV5-6,TRBJ2-7,CASSLTSGKQYF
TRBV6-1,TRBJ2-2,CASSVGGSGREELFF
TRBV27,TRBJ1-5,CASSPRDDNQPQHF
TRBV28,TRBJ2-7,CASSLSSSGRVEQYF
TRBV28,TRBJ2-5,CASRGGGQGETQYF